This TCR beta chain emerged from a study of blood T cell repertoires in COVID-19. On the study more broadly: There were acute and convalescent COVID-19 samples, and they came from the United States, Italy and Spain. T cells, B-cell-depleted T cells, or PBMCs supplied cDNA or gDNA.

The ends lost 6 bases at V and 1 base at J; junction bases unmatched: 2. The CDR3 has 15 amino acids. Looked up from germline, CDR1 is SGHAT and CDR2 is FQNNGV. Original methodology: Using reference gene primer amplification, nucleated cell counts were estimated. TCRdb's copy holds only in-frame clones and misses some; the assay was immunoSEQ multiplex PCR. V, J and clone size are those of that table, while D and trimming were read from the DNA. The sample lists tens of thousands of clones; 75% to 90% were seen once. This clonotype was obtained from a man aged 70 or older with active or convalescent COVID-19. V is TRBV11-2 and J is TRBJ2-5, with TRBD2 identical over 13 bases. Sequencing was carried out using peripheral blood. CDR3 nucleotides: TGTGCCAGCAGTCGGACTAGCGGGAGCCAAGAGACCCAGTACTTC. This gives the protein CASSRTSGSQETQYF.